A selection of T cell receptor beta chains follows, all from one sample in a study of Ad26.COV2.S vaccination and SARS-CoV-2 variants. TCRdb keeps only in-frame clones here, not all; method: immunoSEQ multiplex PCR. The sample yields 500,000 or so clones, around nine tenths seen once. The specimen was peripheral blood, collected in a trial of Ad26.COV2.S vaccine versus placebo. Source of these receptors: a person between 18 and 65 years old who received the Ad26.COV2.S COVID-19 vaccine or a placebo. The CDR3 runs from the conserved cysteine through the conserved F or W. A D gene is named only where the DNA matches it firmly. Not every row has a clone size; where given, it reads once, few, many or a size class.

DNA | CDR3 | V | size | D | J
TGTGCCAGCAGCCCGGAGCCGGCTAACTATGGCTACACCTTC | CASSPEPANYGYTF | TRBV5-4 | . | . | TRBJ1-2
TGTGCCAGCAGCTTATTCCGGGCAGGGGCTTTCTTT | CASSLFRAGAFF | TRBV7-8 | once | . | TRBJ1-1
TGTGCCAGCAGTTTATATCCGGGGCTGGGCGAAAAACTGTTTTTT | CASSLYPGLGEKLFF | TRBV27 | . | . | TRBJ1-4
TGTGCCAGCAGCCCGCTTGACAGGGAGGGACAGCCCCAGCATTTT | CASSPLDREGQPQHF | TRBV7-9 | . | TRBD1 | TRBJ1-5
TGTGCCAGCAGTTTAATAGACTACTCGGCCGAGCAGTACTTC | CASSLIDYSAEQYF | TRBV28 | . | . | TRBJ2-7
TGTGCCAGCAGCCCGCTAGCGGGATCGGATAATGAGCAGTTCTTC | CASSPLAGSDNEQFF | TRBV5-4 | . | TRBD2 | TRBJ2-1
TGTGCCAGCAGCTTATGGGGCCTTGGAGCTGGGGCCAACGTCCTGACTTTC | CASSLWGLGAGANVLTF | TRBV7-3 | . | . | TRBJ2-6
TGTGCCAGCAGCTTGAGTGGGCGGGAGCCCGAGCAGTACTTC | CASSLSGREPEQYF | TRBV7-2 | . | TRBD2 | TRBJ2-7
TGTGCCAGCAGCACCCTCCCAGGGGGAACCGACGAGCAGTACTTC | CASSTLPGGTDEQYF | TRBV7-9 | . | TRBD1 | TRBJ2-7
TGTGCCAGCTCACCATGGACTAGCGGGGGCGAAGAGCAGTACTTC | CASSPWTSGGEEQYF | TRBV18 | . | TRBD2 | TRBJ2-7
TGTGCCGGATCGCAGGGAGGAGCTCAGCCCCAGCATTTT | CAGSQGGAQPQHF | TRBV30 | . | . | TRBJ1-5
TGTGCCAGCAGCTTCGGTGCCGCGAGGGAGACCCAGTACTTC | CASSFGAARETQYF | TRBV11-2 | . | . | TRBJ2-5